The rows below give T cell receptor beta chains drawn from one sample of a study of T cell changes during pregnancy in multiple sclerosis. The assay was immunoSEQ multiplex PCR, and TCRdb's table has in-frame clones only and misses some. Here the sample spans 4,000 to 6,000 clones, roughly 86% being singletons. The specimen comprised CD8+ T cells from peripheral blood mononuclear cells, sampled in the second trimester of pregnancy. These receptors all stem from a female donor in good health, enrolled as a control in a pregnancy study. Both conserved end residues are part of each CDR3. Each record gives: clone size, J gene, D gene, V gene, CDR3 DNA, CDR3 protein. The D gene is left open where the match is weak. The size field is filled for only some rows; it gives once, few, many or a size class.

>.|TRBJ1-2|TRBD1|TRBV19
TGTGCCAGTAGTAGTGATACAGGGGGCGGAAACTATGGCTACACCTTC
CASSSDTGGGNYGYTF
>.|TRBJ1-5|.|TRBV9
TGTGCCAGCAGCGTAGCTGGGGGCAGTCAGCCCCAGCATTTT
CASSVAGGSQPQHF
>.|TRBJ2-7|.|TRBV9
TGTGCCAGCAGCTCACTGGGCGAAAAGTACTTC
CASSSLGEKYF
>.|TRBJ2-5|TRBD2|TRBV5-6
TGTGCCAGCAGCCTGTGGGGACTAGCGCAAGAGACCCAGTACTTC
CASSLWGLAQETQYF
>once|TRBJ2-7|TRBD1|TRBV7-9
TGTGCCAGCAGCAACCGGGACAGGGTCCACGAGCAGTACTTC
CASSNRDRVHEQYF
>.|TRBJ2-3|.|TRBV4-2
TGTGCCAGCAGCCAAGAAGGTCACAGCGGGTCAGATACGCAGTATTTT
CASSQEGHSGSDTQYF
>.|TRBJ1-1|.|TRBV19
TGTGCCAGTAGTACCGACAAAACCACTGAAGCTTTCTTT
CASSTDKTTEAFF
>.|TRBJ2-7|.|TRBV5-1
TGCGCCAGCAGCTTCGGACAGTTCTACGAGCAGTACTTC
CASSFGQFYEQYF
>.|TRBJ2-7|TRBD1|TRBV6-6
TGTGCCAGCAGTTACTCGATAGTCGACAGGGGGCGCGAGCAGTACTTC
CASSYSIVDRGREQYF
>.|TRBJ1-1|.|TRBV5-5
TGTGCCAGCAGCCCGGGTTGGGGCAACGGGGGGATGGGGTTT
CASSPGWGNGGMGF
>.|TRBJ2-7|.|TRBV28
TGTGCCAGCAGCCGTACGGCAGGCAGGGCCAACGAGCAGTACTTC
CASSRTAGRANEQYF
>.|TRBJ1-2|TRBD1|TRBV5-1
TGCGCCAGCAGCTTTCTGACGGAGACAGGGGCTAACTATGGCTACACCTTC
CASSFLTETGANYGYTF
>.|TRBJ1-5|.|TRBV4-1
TGCGCCAGCAGCCAAGATGCAGGGGTCAATCCCAATCAGCCCCAGCATTTT
CASSQDAGVNPNQPQHF
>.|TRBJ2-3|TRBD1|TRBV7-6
TGTGCCAGCAGCCTTAGACAGGGGGCAGATACGCAGTATTTT
CASSLRQGADTQYF
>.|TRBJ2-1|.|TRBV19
TGTGCCAGTAGTAGGGGATGGGGGGCACAGACTAGCACCTACAATGAGCAGTTCTTC
CASSRGWGAQTSTYNEQFF
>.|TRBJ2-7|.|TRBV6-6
TGTGCCAGCAGTTACTATGAGGAAAACGAGCAGTACTTC
CASSYYEENEQYF
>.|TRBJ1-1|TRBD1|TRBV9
TGTGCCAGCAGCCCTCCCGACAGGGCGGACACTGAAGCTTTCTTT
CASSPPDRADTEAFF
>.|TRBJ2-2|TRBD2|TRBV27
TGTGCCAGCAGTTTACCGGGGACTAGCGGGACGTCAACGGGGGAGCTGTTTTTT
CASSLPGTSGTSTGELFF
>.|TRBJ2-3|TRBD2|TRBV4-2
TGTGCCAGCAGCCCCCTAGCGGGAGATATGGATACGCAGTATTTT
CASSPLAGDMDTQYF
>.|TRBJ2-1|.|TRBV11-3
TGTGCCAGCAGCTTAACACCGACTGGCGGTGAGCAGTTCTTC
CASSLTPTGGEQFF
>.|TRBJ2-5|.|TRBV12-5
TGTGCTAGTGGTTTGTCACTGCGGGAGAGGGGGGGGGAAGAGACCCAGTACTTC
CASGLSLRERGGEETQYF
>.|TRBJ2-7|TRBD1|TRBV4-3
TGCGCCAGCAGCCCCGGGACAGGGGGCGGTTACTACGAGCAGTACTTC
CASSPGTGGGYYEQYF
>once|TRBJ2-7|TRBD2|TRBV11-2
TGTGCCAGCAGCTTAGATCTCCAGCGGGGGATGTCCTACGAGCAGTACTTC
CASSLDLQRGMSYEQYF
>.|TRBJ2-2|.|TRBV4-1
TGCGCCAGCAGCCAGGACAGCCAAACAATCGCGAACACCGGGGAGCTGTTTTTT
CASSQDSQTIANTGELFF
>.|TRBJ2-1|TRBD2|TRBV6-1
TGTGCCAGCAGTGAAGGACTAGCGAGTGAGCAGTTCTTC
CASSEGLASEQFF
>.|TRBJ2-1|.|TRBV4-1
TGCGCCAGCAGCCAGACCTCGGGACTGCGCTCCTACAATGAGCAGTTCTTC
CASSQTSGLRSYNEQFF
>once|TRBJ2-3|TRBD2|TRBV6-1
TGTGCCAGCAGTGGACTAGCGGGAGGGCCAGATACGCAGTATTTT
CASSGLAGGPDTQYF
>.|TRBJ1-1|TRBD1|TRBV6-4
TGTGCCAGCAGTGACAGGGACAGGGCTGGGAACACTGAAGCTTTCTTT
CASSDRDRAGNTEAFF
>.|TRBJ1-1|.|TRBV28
TGTGCCATTGGGGCCAGCCCCGACGCTTTCTTT
CAIGASPDAFF
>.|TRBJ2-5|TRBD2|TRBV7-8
TGTGCCAGCAGCTTACCGGGACTAGGGAATACCCAGTACTTC
CASSLPGLGNTQYF
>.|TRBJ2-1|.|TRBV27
TGTGCCAGCAGTTTAGGGCAGGACTATGAGCAGTTCTTC
CASSLGQDYEQFF
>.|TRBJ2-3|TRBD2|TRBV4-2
TGTGCCAGCAGCCAAGTCGGCGGGGGGAGCACAGATACGCAGTATTTT
CASSQVGGGSTDTQYF
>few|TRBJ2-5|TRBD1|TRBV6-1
TGTGCCAGCAGTGAGATGGTAGGGACAGGGGAGACCCAGTACTTC
CASSEMVGTGETQYF
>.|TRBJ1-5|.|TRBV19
TGTGCCAGTAGTCGATTGACTCCCGTTCTCAATCAGCCCCAGCATTTT
CASSRLTPVLNQPQHF
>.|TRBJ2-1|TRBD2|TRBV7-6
TGTGCCAGCACAGAGGACTCGACGGGGGGGAATGAGCAGTTCTTC
CASTEDSTGGNEQFF
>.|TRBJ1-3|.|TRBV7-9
TGTGCCAGCAGGAAACAGGGAATTGGAAACACCATATATTTT
CASRKQGIGNTIYF
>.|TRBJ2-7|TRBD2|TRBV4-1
TGCGCCAGCAGCCAAGAAGCGACTAGCGGGGCCATCTACGAGCAGTACTTC
CASSQEATSGAIYEQYF
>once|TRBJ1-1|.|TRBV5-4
TGTGCCAGCAGCTCCAAAAGAGGGATTCTAAACCTGAACACTGAAGCTTTCTTT
CASSSKRGILNLNTEAFF
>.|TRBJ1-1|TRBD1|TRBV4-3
TGCGCCAGCAGCCAAGGGGCAGGGGGGAACACTGAAGCTTTCTTT
CASSQGAGGNTEAFF
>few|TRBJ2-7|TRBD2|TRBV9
TGTGCCACCAAACCCGGGGGGGGCACCTACGAGCAGTACTTC
CATKPGGGTYEQYF
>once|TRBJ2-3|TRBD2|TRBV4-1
TGCGCCAGCAGCCAAGACGGTAGCGGGGGGTCAGGTACGCAGTATTTT
CASSQDGSGGSGTQYF
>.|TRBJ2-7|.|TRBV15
TGTGCCACCAGCAGAGAGAGAGGGGGTGGCTACGAGCAGTACTTC
CATSRERGGGYEQYF
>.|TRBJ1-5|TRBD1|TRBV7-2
TGTGCCAGCTGCTTAGGACAGGGGGGCAATCAGCCCCAGCATTTT
CASCLGQGGNQPQHF
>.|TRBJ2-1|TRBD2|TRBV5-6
TGTGCCAGCAGCAGTCTAGCGGTCTTGAGGGATGAGCAGTTCTTC
CASSSLAVLRDEQFF
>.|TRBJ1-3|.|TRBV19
TGTGCCAGTAGTATTGGGGCCCGCTCTGGAAACACCATATATTTT
CASSIGARSGNTIYF
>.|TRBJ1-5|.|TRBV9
TGTGCCAGCAGCGTATCAGGGGCAGGAAATCAGCCCCAGCATTTT
CASSVSGAGNQPQHF
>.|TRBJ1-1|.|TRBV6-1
TGTGCCAGCAGTGAAGAGGCAGGGATGGGCACTGAAGCTTTCTTT
CASSEEAGMGTEAFF
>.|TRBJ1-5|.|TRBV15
TGTGCCACCAGCAGAGATCAGAGCAATCAGCCCCAGCATTTT
CATSRDQSNQPQHF
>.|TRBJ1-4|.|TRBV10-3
TGTGCCATCAGTGGGCCGGGACAAACAACTAATGAAAAACTGTTTTTT
CAISGPGQTTNEKLFF
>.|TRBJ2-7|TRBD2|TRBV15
TGTGCCACCAGCAGAGATCCAGGAGAGGGGAGGGTCTCCTACGAGCAGTACTTC
CATSRDPGEGRVSYEQYF
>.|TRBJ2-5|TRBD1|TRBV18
TGTGCCAGCTCACCACCGGGACAGGGAAGAGAGACCCAGTACTTC
CASSPPGQGRETQYF
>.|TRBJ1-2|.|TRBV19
TGTGCCAGTAGTATAAGCAGGAGGAGTAACTATGGCTACACCTTC
CASSISRRSNYGYTF
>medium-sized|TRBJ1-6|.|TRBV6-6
TGTGCCAGCAGTGCCGGCGGGGGGTCACCCCTCCACTTT
CASSAGGGSPLHF
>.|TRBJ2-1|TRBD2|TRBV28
TGTGCCAGCTTCCCCCGCGGGAGAGAACACAATGAGCAGTTCTTC
CASFPRGREHNEQFF
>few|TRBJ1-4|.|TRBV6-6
TGTGCCAGCAGTTACTCGATACAGGGTAATGAAAAACTGTTTTTT
CASSYSIQGNEKLFF
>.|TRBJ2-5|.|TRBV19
TGTGCCAGTACCAATGAGGGCGGTGGAGCCGTAGAGACCCAGTACTTC
CASTNEGGGAVETQYF
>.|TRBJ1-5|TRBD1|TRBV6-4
TGTGCCAGCAGTGCCGGGACAGGGATTGAGCCCCAGCATTTT
CASSAGTGIEPQHF
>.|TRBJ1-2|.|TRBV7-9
TGTGCCAGCAGCTCCTTCGGGAGCCCTAACTATGGCTACACCTTC
CASSSFGSPNYGYTF
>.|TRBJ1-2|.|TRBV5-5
TGTGCCAGCAATACAGGGAACTATGGCTACACCTTC
CASNTGNYGYTF
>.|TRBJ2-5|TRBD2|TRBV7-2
TGTGCCAGCAGCTTAGCGCGGGGGCAAGAGACCCAGTACTTC
CASSLARGQETQYF